Detailed here is one TCR beta chain. Its target is not known. CDR3 length equals 12 residues. Deletions cut 8 bases from V and 5 bases from J, with 12 bases between. Germline assignment: CDR1 SNHLY and CDR2 FYNNEI. Assay used: immunoSEQ multiplex PCR; TCRdb lists only in-frame clones, some missing. The table shows roughly 150,000 clones, with more than 70% occurring only once. The data originate from a study of T cell responses to AZD1222 COVID-19 vaccine. Study-level findings and limits: Epitopes outside B.1.351 and B.1.1.7 mutated regions reportedly drew nearly half of spike TCRs.

This receptor was taken from an adult in good health. This sample comprised peripheral blood, obtained on day 0 of MenACWY control vaccination. V gene TRBV2 combines with J gene TRBJ2-5, with D possibly being TRBD1 or TRBD2 (6 bases each). CDR3 residues: CASRQEGETQYF. In DNA, the CDR3 is TGTGCCAGCCGACAGGAGGGGGAGACCCAGTACTTC.